This T cell receptor (beta chain) was sequenced for a study of blood T cell repertoires in COVID-19. Study in general: The origin of the acute and convalescent COVID-19 samples was the United States, Italy and Spain.

The V and J ends lost 9 bases and 4 bases respectively, with 15 bases between them. CDR3 length equals 13 residues. Germline V lookup: CDR1 MDHEN, CDR2 SYDVKM. Using immunoSEQ multiplex PCR, the repertoire was profiled, and TCRdb retains in-frame clones only, with some absent. The data contain about 360,000 clones, about four fifths of them seen just once; the ten biggest clones take up roughly 1.1%. The sequence was obtained from a human donor with acute or convalescent COVID-19. The donor label of this sample is uncertain. Sequences were obtained from peripheral blood. The rearrangement uses TRBV28 and TRBJ1-2; no clear D. CDR3 region: CASDNNPGYGYTF. The CDR3 DNA sequence: TGTGCCAGTGATAACAATCCAGGCTATGGCTACACCTTC.